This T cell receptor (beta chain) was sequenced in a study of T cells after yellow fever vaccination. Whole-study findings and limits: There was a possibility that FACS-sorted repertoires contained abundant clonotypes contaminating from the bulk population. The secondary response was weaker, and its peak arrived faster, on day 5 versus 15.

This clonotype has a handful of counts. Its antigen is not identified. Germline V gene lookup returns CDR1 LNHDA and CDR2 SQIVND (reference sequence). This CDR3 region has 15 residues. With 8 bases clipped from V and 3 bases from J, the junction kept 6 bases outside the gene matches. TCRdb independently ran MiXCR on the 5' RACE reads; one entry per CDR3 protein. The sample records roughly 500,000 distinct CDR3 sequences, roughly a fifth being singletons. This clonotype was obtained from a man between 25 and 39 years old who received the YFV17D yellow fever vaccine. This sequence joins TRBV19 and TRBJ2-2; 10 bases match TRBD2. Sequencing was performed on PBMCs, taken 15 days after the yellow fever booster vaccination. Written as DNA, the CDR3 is TGTGCCAGTTTACCTAGCGGGAGCTACACCGGGGAGCTGTTTTTT. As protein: CASLPSGSYTGELFF.